This T cell receptor beta chain was retrieved from a study of immune cell composition in non-small cell lung cancer. Study as a whole: Most cases were lung adenocarcinoma or squamous cell carcinoma. The study's findings and limits: Tumour TCR-beta clonality was not significantly tied to smoking pack-years. Overall clonality, unlike maximal tumour-associated clone frequency, did not predict TIL reactivity. Tumour-associated clones >0.5% occurred in under 40% of adenocarcinomas, less than 80% of squamous.

Generated by immunoSEQ multiplex PCR, the TCRdb table keeps only in-frame clones and is missing some. The sample includes under 9,000 clones, about two thirds of them seen just once. The normal lung sample lay at least 3 cm, and maximally far, from the tumour. Deletions cut 0 bases from V and 10 bases from J, with 11 bases between. The CDR3 has 13 residues. Germline V gene data show CDR1 as MGHRA and CDR2 as YSYEKL. Notes on this clone: Its antigen is not identified.

This TCR came from a human donor with non-small cell lung cancer. V and J are TRBV4-1 and TRBJ2-3, with a possible D match to TRBD2 (6 bases). Source material: non-adjacent lung tissue. The CDR3 is CASSQETSYAQYF. The CDR3 DNA follows: TGCGCCAGCAGCCAAGAAACTAGCTATGCGCAGTATTTT.